The rows below give T cell receptor beta chains drawn from one sample of a study of regulatory T cells in long-lasting Graves disease. TCRdb ran MiXCR on the multiplex PCR reads and lists one entry per CDR3 protein. The top ten clones hold less than 9% of a sample with roughly 500,000 distinct CDR3 sequences, roughly 21% of them seen once. Sequences were derived from peripheral blood mononuclear cells (PBMCs), sampled when the disease was refractory, from a patient treated with antithyroid drugs. These receptors were taken from a female donor with Graves disease. CDR3s include the opening cysteine and the closing phenylalanine or tryptophan.

V gene: TRBV30
J gene: TRBJ1-5
CDR3 protein: CAWSAQGQPQHF

V gene: TRBV15
J gene: TRBJ1-2
CDR3 protein: CATSHPTGYGYTF

V gene: TRBV28
J gene: TRBJ2-2
CDR3 protein: CASSWGTGGLFF

V gene: TRBV7-2
J gene: TRBJ2-7
CDR3 protein: CASSLIHRETYEQYF

V gene: TRBV24-1
J gene: TRBJ2-2
CDR3 protein: CATGGPPGELFF

V gene: TRBV6-2/TRBV6-3
J gene: TRBJ1-4
CDR3 protein: CASSYRERTNEKLFF

V gene: TRBV15
J gene: TRBJ2-5
CDR3 protein: CATALGDRETQYF

V gene: TRBV28
J gene: TRBJ2-3
CDR3 protein: CASSSWTSGTSSDTQYF

V gene: TRBV19
J gene: TRBJ2-2
CDR3 protein: CASSILANTGELFF

V gene: TRBV6-1
J gene: TRBJ2-5
CDR3 protein: CASSPTPYQETQYF

V gene: TRBV27
J gene: TRBJ1-1
CDR3 protein: CASSSRSGRNTEAFF

V gene: TRBV5-1
J gene: TRBJ2-2
CDR3 protein: CASRGLAGTGTGELFF

V gene: TRBV11-2
J gene: TRBJ1-6
CDR3 protein: CASSFHRDGGSYNSPLHF

V gene: TRBV11-2
J gene: TRBJ1-1
CDR3 protein: CASKDIGTRYEAFF

V gene: TRBV7-2
J gene: TRBJ2-7
CDR3 protein: CASSLDPGEGNEQYF

V gene: TRBV12-3/TRBV12-4
J gene: TRBJ1-6
CDR3 protein: CASSLSRAQGMALHF

V gene: TRBV5-6
J gene: TRBJ2-7
CDR3 protein: CASGPARGQGIEEQYF

V gene: TRBV12-3/TRBV12-4
J gene: TRBJ1-5
CDR3 protein: CASNRGQASNQPQHF

V gene: TRBV9
J gene: TRBJ2-7
CDR3 protein: CASSVEDSRLYF

V gene: TRBV7-2
J gene: TRBJ2-7
CDR3 protein: CASSLAAGANEQYF

V gene: TRBV28
J gene: TRBJ1-1
CDR3 protein: CASSWISLGTDTEAFF

V gene: TRBV7-7
J gene: TRBJ1-1
CDR3 protein: CASSLKTAKNTEAFF

V gene: TRBV3-1
J gene: TRBJ2-7
CDR3 protein: CASSQVEAPYEQYF

V gene: TRBV6-1
J gene: TRBJ1-6
CDR3 protein: CASSDLNSYNSPLHF

V gene: TRBV6-2/TRBV6-3
J gene: TRBJ2-5
CDR3 protein: CASSYPRTGQETQYF

V gene: TRBV10-3
J gene: TRBJ1-5
CDR3 protein: CAISEGTGPGSNQPQHF

V gene: TRBV28
J gene: TRBJ2-1
CDR3 protein: CASLLRAGGPLYNEQFF

V gene: TRBV19
J gene: TRBJ2-2
CDR3 protein: CATGTLGTGEPFF

V gene: TRBV5-1
J gene: TRBJ1-1
CDR3 protein: CASSVQGPDTEAFF

V gene: TRBV29-1
J gene: TRBJ2-3
CDR3 protein: CSVVGTSGSADTQYF

V gene: TRBV5-1
J gene: TRBJ1-2
CDR3 protein: CASSSPRNDRVYGYTF

V gene: TRBV7-9
J gene: TRBJ1-5
CDR3 protein: CASSLGIDQPQHF

V gene: TRBV27
J gene: TRBJ2-5
CDR3 protein: CASSLGLPQRTQYF

V gene: TRBV6-1
J gene: TRBJ1-5
CDR3 protein: CASSGGRGFSNQPQHF

V gene: TRBV6-5
J gene: TRBJ2-6
CDR3 protein: CASSYDGDREPNSGANVLTF

V gene: TRBV28
J gene: TRBJ1-6
CDR3 protein: CASSVTTSYNSPLHF

V gene: TRBV2
J gene: TRBJ1-1
CDR3 protein: CASSERTGSNTEAFF

V gene: TRBV29-1
J gene: TRBJ2-7
CDR3 protein: CSVDLRGPSYEQYF

V gene: TRBV12-3/TRBV12-4
J gene: TRBJ2-2
CDR3 protein: CASSSEPNTGELFF

V gene: TRBV28
J gene: TRBJ2-2
CDR3 protein: CASSGQNTIGELFF

V gene: TRBV6-1
J gene: TRBJ1-4
CDR3 protein: CASSEVRYRATNEKLFF

V gene: TRBV3-1
J gene: TRBJ1-5
CDR3 protein: CASSQVPGSNQPQHF

V gene: TRBV29-1
J gene: TRBJ2-7
CDR3 protein: CSVRDNVSYEQYF

V gene: TRBV29-1
J gene: TRBJ1-2
CDR3 protein: CSGGQGNYGYTF

V gene: TRBV24-1
J gene: TRBJ1-2
CDR3 protein: CATSDLRSGEYGYTF

V gene: TRBV12-3/TRBV12-4
J gene: TRBJ2-7
CDR3 protein: CASSLEETYEQYF

V gene: TRBV6-5
J gene: TRBJ2-6
CDR3 protein: CASSYSATGANVLTF

V gene: TRBV7-9
J gene: TRBJ2-1
CDR3 protein: CASSGRNEQFF

V gene: TRBV12-3/TRBV12-4
J gene: TRBJ1-5
CDR3 protein: CASSLSGGGPQHF

V gene: TRBV18
J gene: TRBJ2-4
CDR3 protein: CASSPQGADIIQYF

V gene: TRBV6-1
J gene: TRBJ2-5
CDR3 protein: CARDNGETQYF

V gene: TRBV2
J gene: TRBJ1-2
CDR3 protein: CASIQRAVSNYGYTF

V gene: TRBV20-1
J gene: TRBJ2-1
CDR3 protein: CSARDSAGPYNEQFF